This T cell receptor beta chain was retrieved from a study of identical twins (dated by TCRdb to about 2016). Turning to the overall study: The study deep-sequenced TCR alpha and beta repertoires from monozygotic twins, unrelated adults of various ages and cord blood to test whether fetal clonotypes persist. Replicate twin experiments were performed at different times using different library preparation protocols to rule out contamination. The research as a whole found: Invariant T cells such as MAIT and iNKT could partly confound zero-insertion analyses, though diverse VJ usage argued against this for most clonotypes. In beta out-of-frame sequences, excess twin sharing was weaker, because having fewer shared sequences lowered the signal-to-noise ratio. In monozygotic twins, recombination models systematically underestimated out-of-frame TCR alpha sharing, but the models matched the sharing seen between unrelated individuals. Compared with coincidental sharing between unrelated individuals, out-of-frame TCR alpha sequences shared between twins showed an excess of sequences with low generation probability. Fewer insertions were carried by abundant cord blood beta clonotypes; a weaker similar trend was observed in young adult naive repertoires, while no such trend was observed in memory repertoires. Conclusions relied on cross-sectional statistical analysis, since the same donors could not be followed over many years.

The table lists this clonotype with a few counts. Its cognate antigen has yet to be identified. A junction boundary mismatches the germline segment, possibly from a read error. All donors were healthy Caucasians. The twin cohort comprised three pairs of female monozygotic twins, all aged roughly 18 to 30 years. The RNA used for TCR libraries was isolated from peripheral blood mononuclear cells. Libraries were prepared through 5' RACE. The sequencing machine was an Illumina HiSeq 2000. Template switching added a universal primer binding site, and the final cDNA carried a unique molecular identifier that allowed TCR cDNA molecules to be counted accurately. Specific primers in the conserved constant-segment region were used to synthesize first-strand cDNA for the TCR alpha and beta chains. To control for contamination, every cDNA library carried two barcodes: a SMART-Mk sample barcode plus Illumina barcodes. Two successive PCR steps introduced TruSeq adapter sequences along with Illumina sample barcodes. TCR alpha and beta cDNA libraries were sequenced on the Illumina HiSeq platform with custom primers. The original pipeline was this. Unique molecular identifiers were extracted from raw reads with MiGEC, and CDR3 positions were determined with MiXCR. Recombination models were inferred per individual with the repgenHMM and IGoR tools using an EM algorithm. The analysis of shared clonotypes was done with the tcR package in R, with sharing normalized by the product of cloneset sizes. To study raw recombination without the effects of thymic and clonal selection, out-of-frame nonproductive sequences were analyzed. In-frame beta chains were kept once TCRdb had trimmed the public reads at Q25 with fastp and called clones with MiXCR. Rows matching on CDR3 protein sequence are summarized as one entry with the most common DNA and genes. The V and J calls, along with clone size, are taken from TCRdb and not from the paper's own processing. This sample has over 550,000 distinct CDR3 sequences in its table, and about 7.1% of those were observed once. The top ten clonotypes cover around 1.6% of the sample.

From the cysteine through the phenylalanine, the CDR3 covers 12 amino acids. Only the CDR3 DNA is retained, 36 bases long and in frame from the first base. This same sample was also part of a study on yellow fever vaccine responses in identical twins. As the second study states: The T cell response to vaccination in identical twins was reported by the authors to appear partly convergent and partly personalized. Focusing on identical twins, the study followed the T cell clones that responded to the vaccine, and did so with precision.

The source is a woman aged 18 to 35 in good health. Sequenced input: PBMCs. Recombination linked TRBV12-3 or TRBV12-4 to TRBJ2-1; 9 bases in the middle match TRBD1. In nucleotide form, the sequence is TGTGCCAGCAGTTCTGGACAGGGGTCCCCCCGCTTC. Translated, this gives CASSSGQGSPRF.